This T cell receptor beta chain was sequenced for a study of blood T cell repertoires in COVID-19. Across the whole study: Researchers got acute and convalescent COVID-19 samples from the United States, Italy and Spain. The cDNA or gDNA used as material had been derived from T cells, B-cell-depleted T cells, or PBMCs.

The CDR3 has 14 amino acids. Per the germline V gene, CDR1 is LGHNA and CDR2 is YSLEER. With V trimmed by 0 bases and J by 4 bases, 1 base remained unmatched. The repertoire was sequenced with immunoSEQ multiplex PCR; TCRdb's copy has only in-frame clones and lacks some. The table records roughly 99,000 clones, 89% of them present only once. The source material was peripheral blood. This chain uses TRBV4-3 with TRBJ2-3, with 7 bases identical to TRBD2. The source of this sequence is a man between 40 and 49 years old with active or convalescent COVID-19. The CDR3 DNA sequence: TGCGCCAGCAGCCAAGATCGGGGGGCAGATACGCAGTATTTT. Encoded protein: CASSQDRGADTQYF.